A selection of T cell receptor beta chains follows, all from one sample in a study of blood T cell repertoires in COVID-19. Only in-frame clones appear in the TCRdb table, and some are missing; sequencing was by immunoSEQ multiplex PCR. This sample has approximately 450,000 clones, with roughly nine tenths found just once. The sample taken for sequencing was PBMCs or T cells enriched from blood (not recorded which). All receptors come from a woman younger than 30 with acute COVID-19. The CDR3 runs from the conserved cysteine through the conserved F or W. Each record gives: D gene, J gene, clone size, V gene, CDR3 protein, CDR3 DNA. The D gene is left open where the match is weak. Size is stated for part of the rows, as once, few or many counts, or as a class when the clone is expanded.

-,TRBJ2-1,once,TRBV4-1,CASSQPQGDEQFF,TGCGCCAGCAGCCAACCTCAGGGCGATGAGCAGTTCTTC
-,TRBJ1-1,-,TRBV7-9,CASSLFTGNTEAFF,TGTGCCAGCAGCCTCTTTACAGGGAACACTGAAGCTTTCTTT
-,TRBJ1-5,-,TRBV27,CASSSDSSNQPQHF,TGTGCCAGCAGTTCGGACAGTAGCAATCAGCCCCAGCATTTT
TRBD1,TRBJ1-3,-,TRBV7-6,CASSYGQVKGSGNTIYF,TGTGCCAGCAGTTATGGACAGGTTAAAGGCTCTGGAAACACCATATATTTT
TRBD2,TRBJ2-7,-,TRBV28,CASTPGWREGYEQYF,TGTGCCAGCACTCCAGGCTGGCGGGAGGGCTACGAGCAGTACTTC
-,TRBJ2-7,-,TRBV7-3,CASSSWTRIREQYF,TGTGCCAGCAGCTCTTGGACACGGATCAGGGAGCAGTACTTC
TRBD1,TRBJ1-2,-,TRBV5-5,CASSQAGQDNYGYTF,TGTGCCAGCAGCCAGGCGGGACAGGATAACTATGGCTACACCTTC
TRBD1,TRBJ2-7,-,TRBV3-1/TRBV3-2,CASSLGTGTYEQYF,TGTGCCAGCAGCCTGGGGACAGGCACCTACGAGCAGTACTTC
TRBD1,TRBJ2-6,-,TRBV28,CASSPPGQPSGANVLTF,TGTGCCAGCAGTCCCCCGGGACAGCCCTCTGGGGCCAACGTCCTGACTTTC
TRBD1,TRBJ1-1,-,TRBV6-5,CASRSNRGGEAFF,TGTGCCAGCAGGTCGAACAGGGGGGGAGAAGCTTTCTTT
TRBD1,TRBJ2-2,-,TRBV5-6,CASSLRFRGQQITGELFF,TGTGCCAGCAGCTTGAGGTTTAGGGGACAGCAAATCACCGGGGAGCTGTTTTTT
TRBD1,TRBJ1-6,-,TRBV28,CASSRGQGNSPLHF,TGTGCCAGCAGCCGGGGACAGGGGAATTCACCCCTCCACTTT
-,TRBJ1-2,once,TRBV27,CASSLDKNYGYTF,TGTGCCAGCAGTCTGGACAAGAACTATGGCTACACCTTC
TRBD2,TRBJ2-7,-,TRBV4-3,CASSQDLPSGVSYEQYF,TGCGCCAGCAGCCAAGATCTCCCTAGCGGTGTTTCCTACGAGCAGTACTTC
-,TRBJ2-3,-,TRBV27,CARPTTVYTQYF,TGTGCCAGACCGACGACAGTTTATACGCAGTATTTT
-,TRBJ1-2,-,TRBV30,CAWSLGQTVYGYTF,TGTGCCTGGAGCTTAGGACAGACCGTCTATGGCTACACCTTC
-,TRBJ1-1,few,TRBV5-1,CASSQQENTEAFF,TGCGCCAGCAGTCAGCAGGAGAACACTGAAGCTTTCTTT
TRBD1,TRBJ1-5,-,TRBV11-2,CASSATGEGNQPQHF,TGTGCCAGCAGCGCCACAGGGGAAGGCAATCAGCCCCAGCATTTT
TRBD1,TRBJ2-7,-,TRBV5-6,CASSLQGYEQYF,TGTGCCAGCAGCTTACAGGGGTACGAGCAGTACTTC
-,TRBJ1-5,-,TRBV9,CASSREGVANQPQHF,TGTGCCAGCAGCCGTGAAGGGGTAGCCAATCAGCCCCAGCATTTT
-,TRBJ2-3,-,TRBV5-4,CASRSIEAGDTQYF,TGTGCCAGCAGATCCATCGAGGCGGGAGATACGCAGTATTTT
-,TRBJ1-5,few,TRBV9,CASSGADNQPQHF,TGTGCCAGCAGCGGGGCCGATAATCAGCCCCAGCATTTT